The rows below give T cell receptor beta chains drawn from one sample of a study of blood T cell repertoires in COVID-19. The protocol was immunoSEQ multiplex PCR, while the TCRdb copy is restricted to in-frame clones and leaves out a portion. Among about 140,000 clones listed, roughly 84% were seen once. Sequences were obtained from peripheral blood. The receptor source for this set is a human donor in a cohort sampled during active COVID-19. The CDR3 runs from the conserved cysteine through the conserved F or W. Each record gives: clone size, J gene, D gene, V gene, CDR3 DNA, CDR3 protein. A D gene is named only where the DNA matches it firmly. Rows give clone size only sometimes, using once, few, many, or a class for an expanded clone.

>few|TRBJ1-4|-|TRBV2
TGTGCCAGCAGTGAAGGGACATATGCGGAAAAACTGTTTTTT
CASSEGTYAEKLFF
>-|TRBJ2-2|-|TRBV1
TGCACCAGCAGCCATCCATCGGGGACTAGCGGGCTCTCCGACACCGGGGAGCTGTTTTTT
CTSSHPSGTSGLSDTGELFF
>-|TRBJ1-3|-|TRBV6-9
TGTGCCAGCAGTTATTCGGTCAGAAGAAACACCATATATTTT
CASSYSVRRNTIYF
>few|TRBJ1-3|-|TRBV3-1/TRBV3-2
TGTGCCAGCAGCCAAGAGGCGGGACGCGCTGGAAACACCATATATTTT
CASSQEAGRAGNTIYF
>-|TRBJ1-3|-|TRBV19
TGTGCCAGTAGGTCCAGGGGACCCGGAAACACCATATATTTT
CASRSRGPGNTIYF
>-|TRBJ1-5|TRBD1|TRBV19
TGTGCCAGTAGTGGTGGGACAGTTCATAGCAATCAGCCCCAGCATTTT
CASSGGTVHSNQPQHF
>-|TRBJ1-4|TRBD1|TRBV11-2
TGTGCCAGCAGCCCACAGGGGGTAGAAAAACTGTTTTTT
CASSPQGVEKLFF
>-|TRBJ2-7|-|TRBV6-5
TGTGCCAGCAGTTATAGAAGGGGTGAGCAGTACTTC
CASSYRRGEQYF
>-|TRBJ1-1|TRBD1|TRBV10-2
TGCGCCAGCATTAAGACAGGGGTTCGGGACACTGAAGCTTTCTTT
CASIKTGVRDTEAFF
>-|TRBJ2-7|TRBD1|TRBV19
TGTGCCAGTAGGGGACAGATAGGCCACGAGCAGTACTTC
CASRGQIGHEQYF
>-|TRBJ1-4|-|TRBV27
TGTGCCACCCGTCCCCCGGGGGGAAAACTGTTTTTT
CATRPPGGKLFF
>-|TRBJ1-3|-|TRBV28
TGTGCCAGCACCCGTGAGCGCCCTGGAAACACCATATATTTT
CASTRERPGNTIYF
>-|TRBJ2-7|-|TRBV2
TGTGCCAGCATTAGGGACAACTCCTACGAGCAGTACTTC
CASIRDNSYEQYF
>once|TRBJ1-2|TRBD1|TRBV10-3
TGTGCCATCAGTCGGGACAGTACTTATGGCTACACCTTC
CAISRDSTYGYTF
>-|TRBJ2-3|-|TRBV7-6
TGTGCCAGCAGCTTAGCAACCCAAGGAGTCACAGATACGCAGTATTTT
CASSLATQGVTDTQYF
>-|TRBJ2-3|TRBD2|TRBV4-1
TGCGCCAGCAGCCAAGATAGGGGACTAGCGGGGGGGCTGGATACGCAGTATTTT
CASSQDRGLAGGLDTQYF
>-|TRBJ2-5|TRBD2|TRBV19
TGTGCCAGTAGCCAGACTAGCGGGGGAAACCAAGAGACCCAGTACTTC
CASSQTSGGNQETQYF
>-|TRBJ1-1|-|TRBV18
TGTGCCAGCTCACCCGCCTTAACTGAGAACACTGAAGCTTTCTTT
CASSPALTENTEAFF
>few|TRBJ2-1|TRBD1|TRBV5-1
TGCGCCAGCAGCAAAGCGGGACAGGGTTTGGGTGAGCAGTTCTTC
CASSKAGQGLGEQFF
>once|TRBJ2-5|TRBD1|TRBV6-1
TGTGCCAGCAGTGAACGTTGGACTTCCAGGGGGCAAGAGACCCAGTACTTC
CASSERWTSRGQETQYF
>once|TRBJ2-1|-|TRBV19
TGTGCCAGTAGTAATGAGGATGCATGGGCCTACAATGAGCAGTTCTTC
CASSNEDAWAYNEQFF
>-|TRBJ1-4|TRBD1|TRBV2
TGTGCCAGCAGGGCCGGACAGGGGGCGCCTAACGAAAAACTGTTTTTT
CASRAGQGAPNEKLFF
>-|TRBJ2-2|-|TRBV15
TGTGCCACCAGCAGAGCCAGAGGAGGACCCAAGAACACCGGGGAGCTGTTTTTT
CATSRARGGPKNTGELFF
>once|TRBJ1-1|-|TRBV2
TGTGCCAGCAGGGGACATGTTGAAGCTTTCTTT
CASRGHVEAFF
>-|TRBJ2-7|TRBD1|TRBV5-4
TGTGCCAGCAGCCGGGGACAGCCGAGGCTTGACAGCTACGAGCAGTACTTC
CASSRGQPRLDSYEQYF
>-|TRBJ1-4|-|TRBV5-1
TGCGCCAGCAGCTTCTCCTTGGGCGCTGATGAAAAACTGTTTTTT
CASSFSLGADEKLFF